This TCR beta chain was retrieved from a study of CD4 and CD8 cells across lung adenocarcinoma regions. Localized lung adenocarcinoma, a non-small cell lung cancer, affected the donors. One entry per CDR3 protein results from TCRdb running MiXCR on the PCR reads. The sample has under 8,500 distinct CDR3 sequences, 51% seen once. Material: CD4+ T cells from the center of a lung tumor. The origin of this receptor is a female donor with lung adenocarcinoma. The CD4 and CD8 labels of this study may be unreliable.

For the CDR3, the DNA is TGTGCCAGCAGTAGGGCAGACGGCACAGATATTCAGTATTTT. Its protein product is CASSRADGTDIQYF. The chain recombines TRBV6-2 or TRBV6-3 with TRBJ2-3; D not certain. This CDR3 spans 14 amino acids. Trimming stripped 5 bases from V and 12 bases from J, with 21 bases between. Per the germline V gene, CDR1 is MNHEY and CDR2 is SVGEGT.